The entry that follows covers one T cell receptor beta chain sequence. The antigen remains unidentified. These oral cavity squamous cell carcinomas were HPV-negative and locally advanced. These data come from a study of neoadjuvant anti-PD-1 for oral cavity cancer. The CDR3 runs 16 residues. The V segment lost 0 bases and the J segment 10 bases; nucleotides outside the gene matches: 11. Germline CDR1 and CDR2: SGHNT and YYREEE (reference sequence). Study outcomes and limitations: PBMC Gini-index clonality exceeded responders' in non-responders post-nivolumab.

Libraries were prepared by immunoSEQ multiplex PCR; TCRdb keeps only in-frame clonotypes and omits some of them. In the table there are approximately 13,000 clones, 66% of which are singletons. This sample comprised PBMCs, obtained before nivolumab (anti-PD-1) treatment. The chain uses TRBV5-4 and TRBJ2-1, with 9 bases lining up with TRBD2. The clonotype originates from a person between 35 and 79 years old with oral cavity squamous cell carcinoma. The CDR3 sequence is CASSLGSGGSRVEQFF. The CDR3 coding sequence is TGTGCCAGCAGCTTGGGTAGCGGGGGATCAAGGGTAGAGCAGTTCTTC.